The 3 T cell receptor beta chains below were found in one sample sequenced in a study of Graves' ophthalmopathy and Graves' hyperthyroidism. Amplification targeted the TCR beta CDR3 regions, with RNA transcripts as the source material. The authors performed first-round RT-PCR with HTBI primers and then a second-round multiplex PCR. TCRdb reprocessed the multiplex PCR reads with MiXCR, giving one entry per CDR3 protein. The sample holds fewer than 650,000 distinct CDR3 sequences, approximately 21% seen once. Specimen: peripheral blood. The source of these receptors is a woman aged 18-29 years with stable Graves' hyperthyroidism. Some clones in this sample may be carry-over from other donors' samples.

The sample holds a few counts of this clonotype. The chain carries TRBV20-1 and TRBJ1-6; possibly TRBD1 for D (5 bases). The CDR3 is 13 amino acids. Trimming removed 1 base at V and 10 bases at J, with 11 bases between. Germline-derived CDR1 and CDR2 are DFQATT and SNEGSKA (reference sequence). For the CDR3, the DNA is TGCAGTGCTAGAGGTCAGGGAGGGTCACCCCTCCACTTT. As protein: CSARGQGGSPLHF.

The chain joins TRBV20-1 to TRBJ2-2; D is uncertain. Deletions cut 0 bases from V and 5 bases from J, with 13 bases between. The length of the CDR3 is 15 residues. Germline V lookup: CDR1 DFQATT, CDR2 SNEGSKA (reference sequence). The CDR3 bases are TGCAGTGCTAGAGATGCAGTCAGATCGACCGGGGAGCTGTTTTTT. It yields the protein CSARDAVRSTGELFF.

This clonotype has only a few counts. The rearrangement joins TRBV10-3 to TRBJ1-2; 8 bases fit TRBD1. This CDR3 comprises 15 residues. Losses at the gene ends were 4 bases for V and 7 bases for J; bases not matched to a gene: 11. Germline values: CDR1 ENHRY, CDR2 SYGVKD. CDR3 amino acids: CAISVPGRGHAGYTF. The CDR3 DNA follows: TGTGCCATCAGTGTCCCGGGCAGGGGGCACGCTGGCTACACCTTC.